This T cell receptor beta chain was sequenced for a study of blood T cell repertoires in COVID-19 (dated by TCRdb to 2020 to 2022). A note on the overall study: Samples from collaborators originated in the United States, Italy and Spain and spanned both the acute and convalescent phases of COVID-19. The material from the prospective study consisted of cDNA or gDNA derived from T cells, B-cell-depleted T cells, or PBMCs. The dataset comprised deeply sampled blood TCRbeta repertoires from subjects exposed to, actively infected with, or recovered from COVID-19. The repertoires were released in a freely available public database meant as a resource for research on the immune response to SARS-CoV-2. Samples were obtained from the ongoing ImmuneRACE study (first 160 participants) and from about 1,300 subjects provided by 6 global collaborators. Sample metadata almost always included a de-identified subject ID, COVID-19 status, age in years and sex. HLA class I and class II types, where available, came from metadata supplied by the sample provider rather than from assay-based typing. Here is what the overall study found, with its caveats: The quantity of clinical and demographic metadata differed by source and by participant and was supplied without curation.

The germline V gene encodes CDR1 SGHAT and CDR2 FQNNGV. Trimming at the junction amounts to 1 base on V and 9 bases on J, and the germline ends lie 15 bases apart. The CDR3 runs 14 residues from the cysteine to the phenylalanine. The sequence is cut down to CDR3 DNA, 42 bases in frame from base 1. As regards this clone: Its antigen is not yet known. No much larger clone exists at a distance of one base, and base qualities are not known.

TCRbeta CDR3 regions were amplified from genomic DNA using the immunoSEQ Assay, a bias-controlled multiplex PCR. The paper's processing steps were these. The number of nucleated cells in each sample was estimated from the amplification of reference gene primers within the assay. To quantify the absolute abundance of each unique TCRbeta CDR3 rearrangement, sequence reads were collapsed and filtered. For each sample, productive Simpson clonality was calculated as the square root of Simpson's diversity index over productive rearrangements. In its TCRdb copy, this immuneACCESS table keeps in-frame sequences only and misses some clones. Where compared with another copy, unresolved V genes explain less than half of these, and the others have no known cause. That table supplies the V and J calls and clone size; D and trimming were determined from the DNA. The sample table contains about 59,000 clones; only one count was recorded for roughly nine tenths of them. The ten most abundant clones make up about 8.1% of the sample.

Whole blood was collected in K2EDTA tubes by collaborating institutions according to the institutions' own protocols. Collaborator samples were shipped for TCRbeta analysis as frozen whole blood, isolated PBMCs, or DNA extracted from either sample type. The TCR comes from a human donor in a cohort sampled during active COVID-19. Sequencing was done on a sample of peripheral blood. This chain is built from TRBV11-2 and TRBJ1-1; possibly the D gene is TRBD1, per 6 matching bases. This receptor has the CDR3 CASSLVFVGAQAFF. The bases are TGTGCCAGCAGCTTAGTATTTGTGGGGGCGCAAGCTTTCTTT.